The 29 T cell receptor beta chains below come from one sample, sequenced in a study of T cells in Graves' hyperthyroidism and ophthalmopathy. TCR beta CDR3 regions were amplified from RNA. Using the HTBI primer set, a first-round RT-PCR was run on the TCR CDR3. MiXCR was run by TCRdb on the multiplex PCR reads, yielding one entry per CDR3 protein. The sample lists about 540,000 distinct CDR3 sequences, around 45% occurring once. What was sequenced was peripheral blood or thyroid tissue (not recorded which). The origin of the receptors is a woman between 18 and 30 years old with Graves' hyperthyroidism.

Many counts were recorded for this clonotype. The CDR3 loop reads CATSSPGFANTIYF. CDR3 DNA sequence: TGTGCCACCAGCAGCCCCGGGTTCGCAAACACCATATATTTT. The chain uses TRBV15 and TRBJ1-3, with D hard to call. There are 14 residues in the CDR3. The V end lost 3 bases, the J end lost 6 bases, and 12 bases lay between the germline ends. The germline CDR1 and CDR2 sequences are LNHNV and YYDKDF (reference sequence).

Details on this clonotype: Since a much larger clone is just one base distant, this may be a read error. Here the CDR3 DNA reads TGTGCCAACAGCTTAGTTCTAGTGGCCTACGAGCAGTACTTC. Its translation is CANSLVLVAYEQYF. This chain uses TRBV7-2 with TRBJ2-7; D call uncertain. This CDR3 is built from 14 residues. Germline values: CDR1 SGHTA, CDR2 FQGNSA.

This clonotype was detected only a few times. CDR3 nucleotide sequence: TGCAGTGCTAGATCGGGACAGGGCCACGAGCAGTACTTC. Its translation: CSARSGQGHEQYF. The chain employs TRBV20-1 and TRBJ2-7; TRBD1 agrees at 9 bases. The germline gives CDR1 DFQATT, CDR2 SNEGSKA (reference sequence). The CDR3 totals 13 residues. Trimming at V came to 2 bases and at J to 5 bases, leaving 4 bases not matched to a gene.

The rearrangement uses TRBV2 and TRBJ1-5, with D unclear. The germline V gene encodes CDR1 SNHLY and CDR2 FYNNEI. The CDR3 has 14 residues. Trimming removed 6 bases from V and 0 bases from J, with 9 bases in between. CDR3 in amino acids: CASSSETSNQPQHF. CDR3 in DNA: TGTGCCAGCAGCTCAGAGACTAGCAATCAGCCCCAGCATTTT.

In nucleotides, the CDR3 is TGTGCCAGCAGTTGGGGGGGGGCCAACGTCCTGACTTTC. Translating it yields CASSWGGANVLTF. The rearrangement uses TRBV6-6 and TRBJ2-6; the D call may be TRBD1 or TRBD2 (5 bases each). Trimming removed 4 bases at V and 4 bases at J, with 5 bases between. The CDR3 spans 13 residues. Germline V CDR1 and CDR2: MNHNY, SVGAGI (reference sequence).

This clonotype turned up a few times. V gene TRBV7-2 combines with J gene TRBJ2-2; D is ambiguous. Germline V gene data show CDR1 as SGHTA and CDR2 as FQGNSA. Trimming removed 3 bases at V and 7 bases at J, with 6 bases between. This CDR3 comprises 12 residues. CDR3 region: CASSFTDGELFF. Written as DNA, the CDR3 is TGTGCCAGCAGCTTCACTGACGGGGAGCTGTTTTTT. Complete variable domain (other parts from reference TRBV7-2 and TRBJ2-2): GAGVSQSPSNKVTEKGKDVELRCDPISGHTALYWYRQSLGQGLEFLIYFQGNSAPDKSGLPSDRFSAERTGGSVSTLTIQRTQQEDSAVYLCASSFTDGELFFGEGSRLTVL.

CDR3 nucleotides: TGTGCCAGCAGCTTGACTAGCGGGGCCCTCCGGGAGCAGTACTTC. Its protein product is CASSLTSGALREQYF. The rearrangement links TRBV2 to TRBJ2-7; TRBD2 matches at 11 bases. CDR3 length: 15 residues. Per the germline V gene, CDR1 is SNHLY and CDR2 is FYNNEI. Germline trimming cut 6 bases from V and 7 bases from J; bases unmatched to any gene: 11.

This clonotype was seen a handful of times. The chain links TRBV19 to TRBJ1-6; a weak D match, TRBD1 (5 bases). V was pared by 3 bases and J by 8 bases, with 14 bases between. This CDR3 spans 15 amino acids. In germline, CDR1 is LNHDA, CDR2 SQIVND (reference sequence). The DNA of the CDR3 is TGTGCCAGTAGTATGGCAGGGATTGTGGATTCACCCCTCCACTTT. This codes for CASSMAGIVDSPLHF.

This clonotype showed up just a few times. The chain couples TRBV20-1 to TRBJ2-7; perhaps TRBD2 as D (5 bases). This CDR3 contains 14 residues. Trimming pared 3 bases from V and 0 bases from J, leaving 12 bases between. Germline values: CDR1 DFQATT, CDR2 SNEGSKA (reference sequence). The CDR3 region is CSASRGSSSYEQYF. Written as DNA, the CDR3 is TGCAGTGCTAGTAGAGGGTCTAGCTCCTACGAGCAGTACTTC.

As concerns this clonotype: This clone may be a read error of a much larger clone one base away. The chain links TRBV2 to TRBJ2-7; weak D call: TRBD1 (9 bases). The CDR3 extends over 12 amino acids. Germline V CDR1 and CDR2: SNHLY, FYNNEI. The CDR3 sequence: CVSGGQGYEQYF. The CDR3 DNA reads as TGTGTCAGCGGGGGACAGGGCTACGAGCAGTACTTC.

The V gene is TRBV29-1, the J gene TRBJ2-7; TRBD2 matches 7 bases. V was pared by 5 bases and J by 5 bases, with 9 bases of the junction left unmatched. Germline V gene data show CDR1 as SQVTM and CDR2 as ANQGSEA. This CDR3 spans 13 amino acids. The CDR3 reads CSVSGGGSNEQYF. The CDR3 region has the DNA TGCAGCGTTAGTGGTGGCGGGAGTAACGAGCAGTACTTC.

This clonotype was counted a few times. This rearrangement joins TRBV20-1 to TRBJ2-7; D is undetermined. With 5 bases removed from V and 3 bases from J, the gap between germline ends came to 14 bases. Germline loops: CDR1 DFQATT, CDR2 SNEGSKA (reference sequence). The CDR3 contains 13 residues. In DNA, the CDR3 is TGCAGTGCTGGTTGGGAAGATTTCTACGAGCAGTACTTC. Its translation is CSAGWEDFYEQYF.

J is TRBJ1-4 and V is TRBV2, with D perhaps matching TRBD1 (6 bases). The CDR3 length is 13 residues. The germline gives CDR1 SNHLY, CDR2 FYNNEI. The germline V and J ends were trimmed by 5 bases and 6 bases, with 10 bases remaining between them. CDR3 sequence reads: CASSFRGDEKLFF. Written as DNA, the CDR3 is TGTGCCAGCAGTTTTAGGGGGGATGAAAAACTGTTTTTT.

This clonotype was counted ten times or more. The chain recombines TRBV29-1 with TRBJ1-1, with D possibly TRBD1 on 5 matching bases. CDR3 length equals 12 residues. Trimming took off 5 bases at V and 6 bases at J, with 13 bases between the two ends. Germline CDR1 SQVTM, CDR2 ANQGSEA. The CDR3 bases are TGCAGCGTTTCGGGACCGGGCGCTGAAGCTTTCTTT. As protein: CSVSGPGAEAFF.

The CDR3 DNA follows: TGTGCCAGCAGCGGGACTAGGGGCTACGAGCAGTACTTC. It translates to CASSGTRGYEQYF. V gene TRBV2 combines with J gene TRBJ2-7; 8 bases are a match to TRBD2. Germline CDR1 is SNHLY and CDR2 is FYNNEI. The V segment lost 6 bases and the J segment 3 bases; nucleotides outside the gene matches: 4. The CDR3 spans 13 residues.

The chain couples TRBV15 to TRBJ1-1; maybe TRBD1 (5 bases). Germline-derived CDR1 and CDR2 are LNHNV and YYDKDF (reference sequence). This CDR3 is built from 15 residues. The V end was cut by 3 bases, the J end by 1 base, with 12 bases between. CDR3 nucleotides: TGTGCCACCAGCAGGGACCGGGGGAGGAACACTGAAGCTTTCTTT. Amino acid sequence: CATSRDRGRNTEAFF. Full variable domain (missing parts from reference TRBV15 and TRBJ1-1): DAMVIQNPRYQVTQFGKPVTLSCSQTLNHNVMYWYQQKSSQAPKLLFHYYDKDFNNEADTPDNFQSRRPNTSFCFLDIRSPGLGDTAMYLCATSRDRGRNTEAFFGQGTRLTVV.

This clonotype was seen repeatedly, ten times or more. This sequence joins TRBV24-1 and TRBJ2-7; 9 bases match TRBD1. After removal of 4 bases from V and 3 bases from J, the junction contained 6 bases not matched to a gene. The CDR3 spans 15 residues. Germline V gene sequence: CDR1 KGHDR, CDR2 SFDVKD. The CDR3: CATSDPGQGFYEQYF. The CDR3 nucleotides are TGTGCCACCAGTGACCCGGGACAGGGTTTCTACGAGCAGTACTTC.

This chain uses TRBV7-9 with TRBJ2-7; 9 bases agree with TRBD1. This CDR3 comprises 16 residues. After removal of 1 base from V and 1 base from J, the junction contained 5 bases not matched to a gene. Looked up from germline, CDR1 is SEHNR and CDR2 is FQNEAQ (reference sequence). This CDR3 is CASSLGDRVMSYEQYF. The CDR3 DNA is TGTGCCAGCAGCTTAGGGGACAGGGTGATGTCCTACGAGCAGTACTTC.

The CDR3 protein is CASTLGLGLGELFF. The CDR3, as DNA: TGTGCCAGCACCCTGGGGCTGGGACTCGGGGAGCTGTTTTTT. The chain combines TRBV7-2 with TRBJ2-2; D perhaps matches TRBD2 (6 bases). The CDR3 has 14 residues. The germline V gene encodes CDR1 SGHTA and CDR2 FQGNSA. Trimming took 7 bases from V and 7 from J, leaving 16 bases between them. Based on the CDR3 plus reference TRBV7-2 and TRBJ2-2, the full variable domain is GAGVSQSPSNKVTEKGKDVELRCDPISGHTALYWYRQSLGQGLEFLIYFQGNSAPDKSGLPSDRFSAERTGGSVSTLTIQRTQQEDSAVYLCASTLGLGLGELFFGEGSRLTVL.

This clonotype came up a few times. The chain joins TRBV25-1 to TRBJ1-2; D is uncertain. The CDR3 contains 13 residues. Trimming removed 1 base from V and 8 bases from J, with 11 bases in between. Germline assignment: CDR1 MGHDK and CDR2 SYGVNS. The CDR3 DNA follows: TGTGCCAGCAGTGAATTATCGCGGCAGGGCTACACCTTC. Protein product: CASSELSRQGYTF.

A word on this clonotype: A junction end diverges from the germline sequence, so it may reflect a read error. The V call is TRBV29-1, the J call TRBJ1-6; TRBD1 matches at 11 bases. Per the germline V gene, CDR1 is SQVTM and CDR2 is ANQGSEA. This CDR3 has 16 residues. The CDR3 coding sequence is TGTGCCTGGAGTGCTTACCCGGGACAGGGGGATTCACCCCTCCACTTT. This encodes CAWSAYPGQGDSPLHF.

At least ten counts were recorded for this clonotype. The chain joins TRBV2 to TRBJ2-7, with 8 bases identical to TRBD1. The CDR3 totals 14 residues. Germline V lookup: CDR1 SNHLY, CDR2 FYNNEI. The V segment lost 10 bases and the J segment 3 bases; nucleotides outside the gene matches: 11. CDR3 sequence (DNA): TGTGCCACCTCGACCGGGACAGGCTTCTACGAGCAGTACTTC. Protein product: CATSTGTGFYEQYF.

The chain uses TRBV2 and TRBJ2-7; no reliable D call. The CDR3 contains 11 residues. CDR1 is SNHLY, CDR2 FYNNEI, per germline. V was shortened by 3 bases and J by 13 bases, with 13 bases between the two germline ends. Written as DNA, the CDR3 is TGTGCCAGCAGTGACGGCCAGGATGCTTACTTC. Its translation: CASSDGQDAYF. The variable domain in full, with the rest retrieved from reference TRBV2 and TRBJ2-7, is EPEVTQTPSHQVTQMGQEVILRCVPISNHLYFYWYRQILGQKVEFLVSFYNNEISEKSEIFDDQFSVERPDGSNFTLKIRSTKLEDSAMYFCASSDGQDAYFGPGTRLTVT.

The rearrangement links TRBV9 to TRBJ2-2, with D possibly TRBD2 on 5 matching bases. This CDR3 region has 14 residues. The V gene lost 3 bases and the J gene lost 2 bases, with 8 bases spanning the gap. Germline values: CDR1 SGDLS, CDR2 YYNGEE. The CDR3 DNA reads as TGTGCCAGCAGCGCGGGGTCTAACACCGGGGAGCTGTTTTTT. Protein sequence: CASSAGSNTGELFF.

The gene calls are TRBV25-1 and TRBJ1-3; maybe TRBD1 (6 bases). Germline-derived CDR1 and CDR2 are MGHDK and SYGVNS. V lost 6 bases to trimming and J lost 3 bases, with 15 bases between them. The CDR3 runs to 15 residues. CDR3 residues: CASRGGSTVGNTIYF. CDR3 DNA sequence: TGTGCCAGCAGAGGGGGTAGCACTGTTGGAAACACCATATATTTT.

In the case of this clonotype: A much larger clone differs from this one at a single base, so this may be a read error. The V and J genes are TRBV2 and TRBJ1-1; D is unclear. Germline assignment: CDR1 SNHLY and CDR2 FYNNEI. This CDR3 contains 14 residues. Trimming removed 10 bases at V and 5 bases at J, with 20 bases between. The DNA for the CDR3 is TGTGCCACCCTCCAAGGCAACCTCTCGACTGAAGCTTTCTTT. This codes for CATLQGNLSTEAFF.

This clonotype has a count of ten or more. The chain has TRBV15 and TRBJ2-7, with D possibly matching TRBD1 (6 bases). The germline V and J ends were trimmed by 2 bases and 7 bases, with 9 bases remaining between them. The germline CDR1 and CDR2 sequences are LNHNV and YYDKDF (reference sequence). This CDR3 spans 12 amino acids. The CDR3, as DNA: TGTGCCACCAGCAGACACAGGGCGGAGCAGTACTTC. Translated, it gives CATSRHRAEQYF.

The gene calls are TRBV24-1 and TRBJ1-6; D is uncertain. The CDR3 has 17 amino acids. The ends were cut back, 11 bases at V and 7 bases at J, with 26 bases in the middle. Germline assignment: CDR1 KGHDR and CDR2 SFDVKD. CDR3 coding DNA: TGTGCCAGCAGAAAGACATCGGGGTTGGGGTTGAATTCACCCCTCCACTTT. It translates to CASRKTSGLGLNSPLHF.

In its sample, this clonotype was seen once. This rearrangement joins TRBV7-6 to TRBJ1-1, with D unresolved. V shed 4 bases and J shed 2 bases, with 11 bases lying between them. Per germline, CDR1 SGHVS and CDR2 FNYEAQ. This CDR3 region has 14 residues. CDR3 coding DNA: TGTGCCAGCAGCTCGGCCGGGATAAACACTGAAGCTTTCTTT. Amino acid sequence: CASSSAGINTEAFF.